The next 23 T cell receptor beta chains were all read from a single sample in a study of technical replicates of blood from several donors. Clones were read by immunoSEQ multiplex PCR, and TCRdb kept only the in-frame ones, dropping some. The table lists tens of thousands of clones, roughly 92% of them singletons. The sequenced material came from T cells isolated from PBMCs. The receptors here all came from a human donor in good health.

This chain connects TRBV9 to TRBJ2-7; 8 positions match TRBD2. The germline V gene has CDR1 SGDLS and CDR2 YYNGEE. The CDR3 loop spans 14 amino acids. With V trimmed by 4 bases and J by 3 bases, 6 bases remained unmatched. The CDR3, as DNA: TGTGCCAGCAGCCCCAGCGGGAGTCTCTACGAGCAGTACTTC. Protein: CASSPSGSLYEQYF.

The chain links TRBV27 to TRBJ2-7, with a tentative D call TRBD2 (5 bases). CDR1 MNHEY and CDR2 SMNVEV come from the germline V gene (reference sequence). Trimming removed 5 bases from V and 0 bases from J, with 11 bases in between. The CDR3 sequence is 14 residues long. The CDR3 spells CASSPSGFSYEQYF. CDR3 nucleotides: TGTGCCAGCAGTCCCAGCGGTTTCTCCTACGAGCAGTACTTC.

V gene TRBV2 combines with J gene TRBJ2-5; 7 bases are shared with TRBD2. Germline loops: CDR1 SNHLY, CDR2 FYNNEI. This CDR3 has 16 residues. Trimming at V came to 8 bases and at J to 5 bases, leaving 17 bases not matched to a gene. The CDR3 nucleotides are TGTGCCAGCCGACCCCTAACACCGGGGGGACGGGAGACCCAGTACTTC. It yields the protein CASRPLTPGGRETQYF.

The chain uses TRBV2 and TRBJ2-7; D might be TRBD2 (5 bases). CDR3 size: 12 residues. Trimming stripped 7 bases from V and 3 bases from J, with 10 bases between. The germline V gene has CDR1 SNHLY and CDR2 FYNNEI. This CDR3 reads CASMKGGYEQYF. The CDR3, as DNA: TGTGCCAGCATGAAAGGAGGCTACGAGCAGTACTTC.

This clone was found once. This sequence joins TRBV19 and TRBJ1-1; 9 bases align to TRBD1. Germline V CDR1 and CDR2: LNHDA, SQIVND (reference sequence). V gave up 9 bases and J gave up 6 bases; unmatched junction bases: 8. The CDR3 consists of 13 residues. The CDR3 sequence: CASAWTGDAEAFF. CDR3 in DNA: TGTGCCAGCGCTTGGACAGGGGATGCTGAAGCTTTCTTT.

CDR3 sequence reads: CASTLNSGTNYYEQYF. The CDR3 nucleotides are TGTGCCAGCACCCTTAATAGCGGGACTAATTACTACGAGCAGTACTTC. The V gene is TRBV7-2, the J gene TRBJ2-7; 8 positions agree with TRBD2. The CDR3 loop spans 16 amino acids. With 7 bases clipped from V and 3 bases from J, the junction kept 14 bases outside the gene matches. From germline, CDR1 is SGHTA and CDR2 FQGNSA.

This chain uses TRBV27 with TRBJ2-7; a possible D gene is TRBD2 (5 bases). Germline-derived CDR1 and CDR2 are MNHEY and SMNVEV (reference sequence). Trimming took off 8 bases at V and 1 base at J, with 12 bases between the two ends. CDR3 length: 13 amino acids. The CDR3 loop reads CASAGENSYEQYF. The CDR3 DNA reads TGTGCCAGCGCCGGGGAGAATTCCTACGAGCAGTACTTC.

The chain uses TRBV5-4 and TRBJ2-7; D may be TRBD2 (5 bases). This CDR3 has 15 residues. Germline V gene sequence: CDR1 SGHNT, CDR2 YYREEE (reference sequence). V was shortened by 1 base and J by 2 bases, with 13 bases between the two germline ends. CDR3 loop: CASSLQVSAPYEQYF. Written as DNA, the CDR3 is TGTGCCAGCAGCTTGCAGGTTAGCGCTCCCTACGAGCAGTACTTC. The variable domain in full, with the rest retrieved from reference TRBV5-4 and TRBJ2-7, is ETGVTQSPTHLIKTRGQQVTLRCSSQSGHNTVSWYQQALGQGPQFIFQYYREEENGRGNFPPRFSGLQFPNYSSELNVNALELDDSALYLCASSLQVSAPYEQYFGPGTRLTVT.

The chain couples TRBV5-3 to TRBJ1-1; possible D gene TRBD1, 6 bases. TRBV5-3 is an ORF, with its function uncertain. The CDR3 is 14 amino acids. Trimming removed 4 bases from V and 6 bases from J, with 16 bases in between. The CDR3 is CARSGAWTDPEAFF. CDR3 nucleotides: TGTGCCAGAAGCGGGGCCTGGACAGACCCTGAAGCTTTCTTT.

V gene TRBV4-1 combines with J gene TRBJ2-7; TRBD1 matches at 8 bases. J lost 7 bases, V lost 1 base, and 18 bases had no gene match. Per the germline V gene, CDR1 is MGHRA and CDR2 is YSYEKL. The CDR3 sequence is 18 residues long. The CDR3 protein is CASSQGPGQGQTGLEQYF. CDR3 bases: TGCGCCAGCAGCCAAGGCCCCGGACAGGGCCAAACGGGTCTTGAGCAGTACTTC.

The CDR3 here is CASSGGGDSGGELFF. The CDR3 DNA reads as TGTGCCAGCAGCGGAGGAGGGGATTCGGGCGGGGAGCTGTTTTTT. The chain recombines TRBV7-9 with TRBJ2-2, with a possible D match to TRBD2 (6 bases). V dropped 5 bases and J dropped 7 bases, with 17 bases sitting between them. The CDR3 loop spans 15 amino acids. CDR1 SEHNR and CDR2 FQNEAQ come from the germline V gene (reference sequence).

This chain connects TRBV29-1 to TRBJ1-3; a possible D gene is TRBD1 (6 bases). In germline, CDR1 is SQVTM, CDR2 ANQGSEA. This CDR3 comprises 15 residues. V was trimmed by 7 bases and J by 0 bases, leaving 16 bases between them. The CDR3 DNA sequence: TGCAGCGCCACTAAGACAGGTAGCTCTGGAAACACCATATATTTT. This encodes CSATKTGSSGNTIYF.

The genes are TRBV19 and TRBJ2-7, with 8 bases aligning to TRBD2. This CDR3 contains 16 residues. Looked up from germline, CDR1 is LNHDA and CDR2 is SQIVND (reference sequence). V trimming: 2 bases; J trimming: 6 bases; junction bases outside the gene matches: 12. CDR3 nucleotides: TGTGCCAGTAGTATACGGGGGGGCCGGATGCCCTCCGAGCAGTACTTC. It is translated as CASSIRGGRMPSEQYF.

V and J are TRBV6-1 and TRBJ2-5; perhaps TRBD1 as D (5 bases). With 4 bases removed from V and 7 bases from J, the gap between germline ends came to 10 bases. CDR3 size: 12 residues. The V gene's germline CDR1 is MNHNS and CDR2 SASEGT. CDR3 coding DNA: TGTGCCAGCAGTGCCCAGGGAACGACCCAGTACTTC. It codes for CASSAQGTTQYF.

This clone was seen a handful of times. The chain is built from TRBV4-1 and TRBJ1-1; 7 bases are a match to TRBD1. The CDR3 extends over 13 amino acids. Germline loops: CDR1 MGHRA, CDR2 YSYEKL. The junction had 3 bases not matched to a gene; V was cut back by 1 base and J by 7 bases. CDR3 nucleotide sequence: TGCGCCAGCAGCCAAGGACAGGGACTTGAAGCTTTCTTT. This codes for CASSQGQGLEAFF.

This clone has just one count. The DNA for the CDR3 is TGTGCCATCAGTGGACAGGGGCTGAATCAGCCCCAGCATTTT. Translating it yields CAISGQGLNQPQHF. V and J are TRBV10-3 and TRBJ1-5, with 8 positions matching TRBD1. The CDR3 length is 14 residues. V was clipped by 4 bases and J by 4 bases; unmatched bases: 3. Germline V gives CDR1 ENHRY, CDR2 SYGVKD.

Remarks on this clone: Other DNA sequences within the sample encode an identical CDR3. The CDR3 DNA follows: TGCAGCGCCAGGGACAGGAGAACCTACGAGCAGTACTTC. Its protein is CSARDRRTYEQYF. The chain is built from TRBV29-1 and TRBJ2-7; 8 positions match TRBD1. V trimming: 7 bases; J trimming: 2 bases; junction bases outside the gene matches: 7. CDR3 length equals 13 residues. Per germline, CDR1 SQVTM and CDR2 ANQGSEA.

The rearrangement joins TRBV7-9 to TRBJ2-1; 9 nucleotides match TRBD2. The CDR3 consists of 15 residues. V dropped 5 bases and J dropped 6; count of bases not matched to a gene: 8. CDR1 and CDR2 (germline): SEHNR, FQNEAQ (reference sequence). CDR3 DNA sequence: TGTGCCAGCAGCCCTGGGACTAGCAGAGGCAATGAGCAGTTCTTC. It encodes CASSPGTSRGNEQFF.

V usage is TRBV7-2 and J usage is TRBJ2-7; 8 bases fit TRBD2. Germline lookup yields CDR1 SGHTA and CDR2 FQGNSA. J lost 0 bases, V lost 4 bases, and 5 bases had no gene match. CDR3 length: 15 residues. Here the CDR3 reads CASSYLAGSSYEQYF. The CDR3 DNA sequence: TGTGCCAGCAGCTACTTAGCGGGGTCCTCCTACGAGCAGTACTTC.

J is TRBJ2-1 and V is TRBV5-1; TRBD1 agrees at 9 bases. Germline V gene lookup returns CDR1 SGHRS and CDR2 YFSETQ. After removal of 4 bases from V and 3 bases from J, the junction contained 5 bases not matched to a gene. The CDR3 totals 15 residues. The CDR3 protein is CASSHWDRDYNEQFF. The CDR3 coding sequence is TGCGCCAGCAGCCACTGGGACAGGGACTACAATGAGCAGTTCTTC. The variable domain in full, with the rest retrieved from reference TRBV5-1 and TRBJ2-1, is KAGVTQTPRYLIKTRGQQVTLSCSPISGHRSVSWYQQTPGQGLQFLFEYFSETQRNKGNFPGRFSGRQFSNSRSEMNVSTLELGDSALYLCASSHWDRDYNEQFFGPGTRLTVL.

The chain is built from TRBV25-1 and TRBJ2-1; D gene unclear. The CDR3 covers 12 residues. Germline CDR1 and CDR2: MGHDK and SYGVNS. Trimming shortened V by 2 bases and J by 10 bases, and 9 bases separated the two germline ends. The CDR3 loop reads CASSELSSEQFF. The CDR3 nucleotides are TGTGCCAGCAGTGAACTATCTTCCGAGCAGTTCTTC.

The chain uses TRBV11-2 and TRBJ1-1; weak D call: TRBD1 (6 bases). CDR3 length: 13 residues. Germline loops: CDR1 SGHAT, CDR2 FQNNGV. Trimming removed 5 bases from V and 5 bases from J, with 12 bases in between. The CDR3 DNA follows: TGTGCCAGCAGCATCAGGGGTGGGACTGAAGCTTTCTTT. Protein product: CASSIRGGTEAFF.

V gene TRBV18 combines with J gene TRBJ2-1, with 12 bases aligning to TRBD2. The CDR3 extends over 16 amino acids. Trimming took 4 bases from V and 2 from J; bases not matched to a gene: 3. Germline loops: CDR1 KGHSH, CDR2 LQKENI. CDR3 loop: CASSLGLAGTYNEQFF. The DNA of the CDR3 is TGTGCCAGCTCACTCGGACTAGCGGGGACCTACAATGAGCAGTTCTTC.